The subject of this entry is one T cell receptor (beta chain). Its cognate antigen is unknown. Over chemoradiotherapy, repertoires were sampled more than once. TCRdb's copy holds only in-frame clones and misses some; the assay was immunoSEQ multiplex PCR. The sample records roughly 39,000 clones, 76% being singletons. This sample is part of a study of chemoradiotherapy in HPV16-positive cancers. Trimming removed 5 bases from V and 4 bases from J; junction bases left unmatched: 2. The CDR3 has 13 residues. Germline CDR1 SGHAT, CDR2 FQNNGV. Study conclusions and caveats: Candidate HPV-specific clones and E7-related TCR motifs grew in tumor during treatment. Only two HPV16-positive patients supplied the functional HPV-specificity definition.

The V gene is TRBV11-2, the J gene TRBJ1-1; 9 bases fit TRBD1. This clonotype was obtained from a human donor with HPV-associated anogenital cancer. The sample consisted of blood, taken from a patient who underwent chemoradiotherapy. CDR3 coding DNA: TGTGCCAGCAGCCGACAGGGGGGCACTGAAGCTTTCTTT. This encodes CASSRQGGTEAFF.